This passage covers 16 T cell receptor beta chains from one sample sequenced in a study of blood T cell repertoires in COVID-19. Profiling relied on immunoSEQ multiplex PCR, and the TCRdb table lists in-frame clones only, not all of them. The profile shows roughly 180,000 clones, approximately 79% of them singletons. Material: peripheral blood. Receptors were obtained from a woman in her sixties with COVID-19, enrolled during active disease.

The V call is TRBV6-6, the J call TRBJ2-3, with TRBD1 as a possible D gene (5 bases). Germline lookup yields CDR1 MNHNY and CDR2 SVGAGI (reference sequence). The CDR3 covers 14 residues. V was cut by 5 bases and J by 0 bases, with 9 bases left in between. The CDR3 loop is CASSIRTSTDTQYF. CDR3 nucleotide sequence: TGTGCCAGCAGTATAAGGACAAGCACAGATACGCAGTATTTT.

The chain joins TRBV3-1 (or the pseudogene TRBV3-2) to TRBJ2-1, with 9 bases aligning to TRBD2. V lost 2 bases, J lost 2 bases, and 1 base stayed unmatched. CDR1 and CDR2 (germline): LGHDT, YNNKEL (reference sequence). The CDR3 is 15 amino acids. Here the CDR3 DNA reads TGTGCCAGCAGCCAACTAGCGGGGACCTACAATGAGCAGTTCTTC. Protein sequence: CASSQLAGTYNEQFF.

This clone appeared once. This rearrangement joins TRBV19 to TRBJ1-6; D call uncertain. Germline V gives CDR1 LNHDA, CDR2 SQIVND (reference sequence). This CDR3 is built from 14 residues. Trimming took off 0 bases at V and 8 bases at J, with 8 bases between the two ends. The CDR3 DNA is TGTGCCAGTAGTATAGATCGACGGGATTCACCCCTCCACTTT. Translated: CASSIDRRDSPLHF. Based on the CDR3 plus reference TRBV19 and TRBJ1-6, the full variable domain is DGGITQSPKYLFRKEGQNVTLSCEQNLNHDAMYWYRQDPGQGLRLIYYSQIVNDFQKGDIAEGYSVSREKKESFPLTVTSAQKNPTAFYLCASSIDRRDSPLHFGNGTRLTVT.

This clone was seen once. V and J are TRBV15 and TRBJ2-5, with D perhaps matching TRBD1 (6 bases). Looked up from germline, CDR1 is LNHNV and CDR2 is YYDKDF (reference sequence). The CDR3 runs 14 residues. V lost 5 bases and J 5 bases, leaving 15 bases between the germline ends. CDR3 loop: CATSPRGQYETQYF. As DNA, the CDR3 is TGTGCCACCAGCCCCAGAGGACAGTACGAGACCCAGTACTTC.

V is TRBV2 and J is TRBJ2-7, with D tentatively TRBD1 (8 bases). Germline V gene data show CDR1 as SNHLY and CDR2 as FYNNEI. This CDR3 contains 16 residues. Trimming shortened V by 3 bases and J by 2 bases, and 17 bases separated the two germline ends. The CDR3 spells CASSEDRTGRAYEQYF. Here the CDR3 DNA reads TGTGCCAGCAGTGAGGACCGGACAGGGAGGGCCTACGAGCAGTACTTC. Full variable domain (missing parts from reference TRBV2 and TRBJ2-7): EPEVTQTPSHQVTQMGQEVILRCVPISNHLYFYWYRQILGQKVEFLVSFYNNEISEKSEIFDDQFSVERPDGSNFTLKIRSTKLEDSAMYFCASSEDRTGRAYEQYFGPGTRLTVT.

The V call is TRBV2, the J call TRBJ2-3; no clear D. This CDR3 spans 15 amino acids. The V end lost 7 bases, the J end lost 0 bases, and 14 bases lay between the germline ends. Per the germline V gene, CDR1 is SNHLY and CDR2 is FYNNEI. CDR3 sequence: CASTKVGASTDTQYF. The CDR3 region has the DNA TGTGCCAGCACGAAGGTAGGAGCTAGCACAGATACGCAGTATTTT.

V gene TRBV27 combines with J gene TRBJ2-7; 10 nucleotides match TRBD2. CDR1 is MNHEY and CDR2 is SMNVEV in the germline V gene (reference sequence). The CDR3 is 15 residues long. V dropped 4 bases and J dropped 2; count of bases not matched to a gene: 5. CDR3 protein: CASSSRLAGAYEQYF. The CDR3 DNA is TGTGCCAGCAGTTCCCGACTAGCGGGTGCCTACGAGCAGTACTTC.

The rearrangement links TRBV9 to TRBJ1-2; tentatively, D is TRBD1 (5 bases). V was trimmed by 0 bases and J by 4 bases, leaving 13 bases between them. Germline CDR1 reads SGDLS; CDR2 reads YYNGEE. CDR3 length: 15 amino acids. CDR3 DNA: TGTGCCAGCAGCGTAGATTCTCAGGGTTCCTATGGCTACACCTTC. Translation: CASSVDSQGSYGYTF.

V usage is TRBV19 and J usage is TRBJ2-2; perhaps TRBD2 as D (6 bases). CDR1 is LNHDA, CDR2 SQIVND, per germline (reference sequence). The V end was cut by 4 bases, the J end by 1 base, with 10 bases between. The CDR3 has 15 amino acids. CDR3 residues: CASSRLVENTGELFF. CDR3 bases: TGTGCCAGTAGTAGACTAGTAGAGAACACCGGGGAGCTGTTTTTT.

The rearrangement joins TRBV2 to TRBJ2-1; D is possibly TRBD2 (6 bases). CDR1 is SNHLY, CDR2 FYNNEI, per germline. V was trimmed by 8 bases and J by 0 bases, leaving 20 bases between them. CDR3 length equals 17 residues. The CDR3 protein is CASEDAGTISSYNEQFF. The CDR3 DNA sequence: TGTGCCAGCGAGGATGCGGGAACGATTAGCTCCTACAATGAGCAGTTCTTC.

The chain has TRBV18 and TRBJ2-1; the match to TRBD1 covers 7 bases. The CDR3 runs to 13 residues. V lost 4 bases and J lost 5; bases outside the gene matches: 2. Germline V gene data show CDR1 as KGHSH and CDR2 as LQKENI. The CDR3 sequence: CASSHDRDNEQFF. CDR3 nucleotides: TGTGCCAGCTCACACGACAGGGACAATGAGCAGTTCTTC.

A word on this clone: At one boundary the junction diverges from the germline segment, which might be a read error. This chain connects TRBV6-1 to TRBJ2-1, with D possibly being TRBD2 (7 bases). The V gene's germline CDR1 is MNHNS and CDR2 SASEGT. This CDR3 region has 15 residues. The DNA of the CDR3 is TGTGCCAGCAGGGAAGGGGGACTACTCAACAATGAGCAGTTCTTC. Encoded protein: CASREGGLLNNEQFF.

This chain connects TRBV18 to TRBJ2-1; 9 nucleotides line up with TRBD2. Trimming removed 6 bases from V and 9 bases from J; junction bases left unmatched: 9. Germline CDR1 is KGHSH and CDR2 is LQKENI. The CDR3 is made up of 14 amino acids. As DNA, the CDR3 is TGTGCCAGCTCCCCTTTAGCGGGAGCGGGTGAGCAGTTCTTC. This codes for CASSPLAGAGEQFF.

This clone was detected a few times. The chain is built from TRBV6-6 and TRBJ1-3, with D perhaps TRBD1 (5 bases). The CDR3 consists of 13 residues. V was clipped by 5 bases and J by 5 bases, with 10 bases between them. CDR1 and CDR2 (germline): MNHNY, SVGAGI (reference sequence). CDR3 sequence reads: CASSGGGRNTIYF. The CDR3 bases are TGTGCCAGCAGTGGGGGGGGGAGAAACACCATATATTTT.

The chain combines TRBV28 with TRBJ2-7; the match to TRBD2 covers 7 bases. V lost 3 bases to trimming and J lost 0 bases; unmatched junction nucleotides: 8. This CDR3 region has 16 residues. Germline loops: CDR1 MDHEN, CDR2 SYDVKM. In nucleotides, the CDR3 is TGTGCCAGCAGTTTCTCCCTAGCGGAGCTCTCCTACGAGCAGTACTTC. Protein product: CASSFSLAELSYEQYF.

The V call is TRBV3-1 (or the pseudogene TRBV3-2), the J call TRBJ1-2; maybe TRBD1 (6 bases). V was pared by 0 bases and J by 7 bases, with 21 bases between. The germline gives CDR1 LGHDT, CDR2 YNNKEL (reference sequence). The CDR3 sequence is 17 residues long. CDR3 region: CASSQEDRIIAGGGYTF. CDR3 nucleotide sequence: TGTGCCAGCAGCCAAGAGGACAGAATTATAGCGGGGGGTGGCTACACCTTC.